This T cell receptor beta chain was recorded in a study of immune evolution from preneoplasia to lung adenocarcinoma. The germline CDR1 and CDR2 sequences are MNHEY and SVGAGI. Trimming removed 0 bases from V and 5 bases from J, with 13 bases in between. CDR3 length: 15 amino acids. This table comes from immunoSEQ multiplex PCR, and its TCRdb copy is limited to in-frame clones, with some not included. Among approximately 11,000 clones listed, about 78% were seen once. As to this clone: Its cognate antigen is unknown.

Broader study findings: Top clone share appeared to fall from AAH through AIS, MIA, adenocarcinoma.

Resections took place in Japan or China from about 2014 to 2018. The clonotype comes from a person aged 55-85 years with lung adenocarcinoma. Material for sequencing was FFPE minimally invasive lung adenocarcinoma tissue. V and J are TRBV6-5 and TRBJ1-2, with D maybe TRBD1 (5 bases). The CDR3 DNA is TGTGCCAGCAGTTACTCGGCAGGGAATTTTTATGGCTACACCTTC. Translation: CASSYSAGNFYGYTF.